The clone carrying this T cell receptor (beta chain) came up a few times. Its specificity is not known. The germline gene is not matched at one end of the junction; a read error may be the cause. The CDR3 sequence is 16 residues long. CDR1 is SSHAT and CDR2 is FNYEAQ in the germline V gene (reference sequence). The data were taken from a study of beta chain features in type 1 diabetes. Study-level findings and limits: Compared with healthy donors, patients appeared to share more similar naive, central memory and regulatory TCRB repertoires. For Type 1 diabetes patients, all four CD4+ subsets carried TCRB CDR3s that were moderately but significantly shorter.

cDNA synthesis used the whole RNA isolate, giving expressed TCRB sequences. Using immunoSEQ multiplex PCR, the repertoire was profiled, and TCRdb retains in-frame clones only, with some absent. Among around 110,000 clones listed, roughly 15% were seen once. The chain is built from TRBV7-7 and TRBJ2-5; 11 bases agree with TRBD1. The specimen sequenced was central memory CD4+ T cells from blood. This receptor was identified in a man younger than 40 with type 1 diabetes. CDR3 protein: CASSTGTGGWQETQYF. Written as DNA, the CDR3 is TGTGCTAGCAGCACCGGGACAGGGGGTTGGCAAGAGACCCAGTACTTC.